The clone carrying this TCR beta chain was picked up many times. This CDR3 comprises 13 residues. CDR1 MNHEY and CDR2 SVGEGT come from the germline V gene. V was clipped by 6 bases and J by 3 bases; unmatched bases: 4. The sample comes from a study of breast tumors, draining lymph nodes, adjacent tissues. In TCRdb, the multiplex PCR reads were re-called with MiXCR into one record per CDR3 protein. The top ten hold roughly 4% of the sample, which has some 200,000 distinct CDR3 sequences, approximately 33% seen once. The lymph nodes were axillary draining lymph nodes from breast cancer patients. Source material: axillary lymph node tissue. The J gene is TRBJ1-2, the V gene TRBV6-2 or TRBV6-3; 7 positions match TRBD1. This TCR was sampled from a female donor with breast cancer. Some clones in this sample may be carry-over from other donors' samples. The chain's CDR3 is CASSLGQDYGYTF. The CDR3 nucleotides are TGTGCCAGCAGCCTCGGACAGGACTATGGCTACACCTTC.